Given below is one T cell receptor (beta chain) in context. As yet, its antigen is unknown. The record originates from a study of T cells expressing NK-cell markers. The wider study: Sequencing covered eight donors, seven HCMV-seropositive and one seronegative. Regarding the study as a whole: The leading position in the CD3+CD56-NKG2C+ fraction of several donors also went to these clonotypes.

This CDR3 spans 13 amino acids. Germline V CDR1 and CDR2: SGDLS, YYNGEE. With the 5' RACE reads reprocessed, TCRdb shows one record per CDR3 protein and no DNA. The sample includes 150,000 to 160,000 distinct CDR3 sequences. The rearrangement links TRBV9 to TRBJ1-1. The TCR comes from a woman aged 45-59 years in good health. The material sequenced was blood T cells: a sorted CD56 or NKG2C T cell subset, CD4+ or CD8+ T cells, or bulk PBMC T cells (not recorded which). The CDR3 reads CASKKGGDTEAFF.